The rows below give T cell receptor beta chains drawn from one sample of a study of control samples from healthy donors and cancer patients. Repertoires were generated with immunoSEQ multiplex PCR, while TCRdb's copy carries only in-frame clones and drops some. The sample shows tens of thousands of clones, approximately 84% of them seen only once. Material for sequencing was PBMCs. Receptor source: a man aged 65 to 85 with lung cancer. The CDR3 runs from the conserved cysteine through the conserved F or W. A D gene is named only where the DNA matches it firmly. The size of a clone is reported for some rows only, either as once, few or many, or as a class for expanded clones.

V gene: TRBV13; J gene: TRBJ1-1; D gene: .; clone size: .; CDR3 DNA: TGTGCCAGCAGCTTAGGCCTAAGAGGGAGCGCTTTCTTT; CDR3 protein: CASSLGLRGSAFF
V gene: TRBV29-1; J gene: TRBJ2-5; D gene: TRBD1; clone size: .; CDR3 DNA: TGCAGCGTGGGACAGGCCCAAGAGACCCAGTACTTC; CDR3 protein: CSVGQAQETQYF
V gene: TRBV7-9; J gene: TRBJ1-3; D gene: .; clone size: .; CDR3 DNA: TGTGCCAGCAGCTTAGCGGAGACTAACACCATATATTTT; CDR3 protein: CASSLAETNTIYF
V gene: TRBV7-3; J gene: TRBJ2-3; D gene: .; clone size: .; CDR3 DNA: TGTGCCAGCAGCCTCACCGGGATCCCAACAGATACGCAGTATTTT; CDR3 protein: CASSLTGIPTDTQYF
V gene: TRBV9; J gene: TRBJ2-7; D gene: .; clone size: .; CDR3 DNA: TGTGCCAGCAGCGTATCCACTTGGGCAGGGGCCGAGCAGTACTTC; CDR3 protein: CASSVSTWAGAEQYF
V gene: TRBV7-9; J gene: TRBJ2-3; D gene: .; clone size: .; CDR3 DNA: TGTGCCAGCAGCTCGGCCGGGAGCGGAGGCGGCACAGATACGCAGTATTTT; CDR3 protein: CASSSAGSGGGTDTQYF
V gene: TRBV5-6; J gene: TRBJ2-7; D gene: .; clone size: .; CDR3 DNA: TGTGCCAGCAGCTTGTCCAACCCTGGCGAGCAGTACTTC; CDR3 protein: CASSLSNPGEQYF
V gene: TRBV24-1; J gene: TRBJ2-1; D gene: .; clone size: few; CDR3 DNA: TGTGCCACCAGTGATCCCGAACCCCGGGGGACATCCTACAATGAGCAGTTCTTC; CDR3 protein: CATSDPEPRGTSYNEQFF
V gene: TRBV6-2/TRBV6-3; J gene: TRBJ2-2; D gene: TRBD2; clone size: .; CDR3 DNA: TGTGCCAGCAGCCCGATTAGCGGGGGGGCCGGAACCGGGGAGCTGTTTTTT; CDR3 protein: CASSPISGGAGTGELFF
V gene: TRBV10-2; J gene: TRBJ1-3; D gene: .; clone size: .; CDR3 DNA: TGCGCCAGCAGTAAGCGCTCTTCCGGGTCTGGAAACACCATATATTTT; CDR3 protein: CASSKRSSGSGNTIYF
V gene: TRBV15; J gene: TRBJ1-2; D gene: .; clone size: .; CDR3 DNA: TGTGCCACCAGCAGAGAAACCCGGACAGCCTATGGCTACACCTTC; CDR3 protein: CATSRETRTAYGYTF
V gene: TRBV19; J gene: TRBJ1-5; D gene: TRBD1; clone size: .; CDR3 DNA: TGTGCCAGCTTCACAGGGGAAGGTCAGCCCCAGCATTTT; CDR3 protein: CASFTGEGQPQHF
V gene: TRBV6-2/TRBV6-3; J gene: TRBJ2-7; D gene: .; clone size: once; CDR3 DNA: TGTGCCAGCAGTTACGGCGGCAAGTACGAGCAGTACTTC; CDR3 protein: CASSYGGKYEQYF
V gene: TRBV4-1; J gene: TRBJ1-5; D gene: .; clone size: once; CDR3 DNA: TGCGCCAGCAGCCAAGTCCACGTAGTAGGGACGGGAAATCAGCCCCAGCATTTT; CDR3 protein: CASSQVHVVGTGNQPQHF
V gene: TRBV18; J gene: TRBJ2-2; D gene: TRBD2; clone size: .; CDR3 DNA: TGTGCCAGCTCACCGTCGACCCGGGGGGGACCCGGGGAGCTGTTTTTT; CDR3 protein: CASSPSTRGGPGELFF
V gene: TRBV28; J gene: TRBJ2-7; D gene: TRBD2; clone size: .; CDR3 DNA: TGTGCCAGCAGTCCCCGCCTAGCGGCCTCCTACGAGCAGTACTTC; CDR3 protein: CASSPRLAASYEQYF
V gene: TRBV10-1; J gene: TRBJ1-6; D gene: .; clone size: .; CDR3 DNA: TGCGCCAGCAGTGCGGGGACGGCGAATTCACCCCTCCACTTT; CDR3 protein: CASSAGTANSPLHF
V gene: TRBV3-1/TRBV3-2; J gene: TRBJ2-6; D gene: TRBD1; clone size: once; CDR3 DNA: TGTGCCAGCAGCCGTTCCGGGACAGGGTTCGGGGCCAACGTCCTGACTTTC; CDR3 protein: CASSRSGTGFGANVLTF
V gene: TRBV14; J gene: TRBJ1-1; D gene: .; clone size: .; CDR3 DNA: TGTGCCAGCAGTAGTTGGGACGACGTAAACACTGAAGCTTTCTTT; CDR3 protein: CASSSWDDVNTEAFF
V gene: TRBV7-2; J gene: TRBJ2-7; D gene: TRBD2; clone size: .; CDR3 DNA: TGTGCCAGCAGCTCTAGGACTAGTTACGAGCAGTACTTC; CDR3 protein: CASSSRTSYEQYF
V gene: TRBV9; J gene: TRBJ1-2; D gene: .; clone size: once; CDR3 DNA: TGTGCCAGCAGCGTAGCTTCGGGGGTGGCTAACTATGGCTACACCTTC; CDR3 protein: CASSVASGVANYGYTF
V gene: TRBV15; J gene: TRBJ1-2; D gene: TRBD1; clone size: .; CDR3 DNA: TGTGCCACCAGCACCCGACAGGGGACTAACTATGGCTACACCTTC; CDR3 protein: CATSTRQGTNYGYTF